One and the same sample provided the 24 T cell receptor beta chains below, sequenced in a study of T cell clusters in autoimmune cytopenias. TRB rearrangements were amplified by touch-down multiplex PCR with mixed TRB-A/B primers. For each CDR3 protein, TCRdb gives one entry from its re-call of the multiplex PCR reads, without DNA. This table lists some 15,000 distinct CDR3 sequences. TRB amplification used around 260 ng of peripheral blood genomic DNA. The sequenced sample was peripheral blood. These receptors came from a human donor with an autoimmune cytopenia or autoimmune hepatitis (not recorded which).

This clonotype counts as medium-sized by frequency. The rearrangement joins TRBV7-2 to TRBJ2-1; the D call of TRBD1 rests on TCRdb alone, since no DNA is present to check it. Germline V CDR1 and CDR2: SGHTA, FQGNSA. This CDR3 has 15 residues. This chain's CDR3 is CASTSYGQSYNEQFF.

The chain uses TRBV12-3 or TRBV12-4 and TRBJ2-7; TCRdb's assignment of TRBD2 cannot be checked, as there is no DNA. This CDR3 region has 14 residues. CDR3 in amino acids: CASTEREKSYEQYF.

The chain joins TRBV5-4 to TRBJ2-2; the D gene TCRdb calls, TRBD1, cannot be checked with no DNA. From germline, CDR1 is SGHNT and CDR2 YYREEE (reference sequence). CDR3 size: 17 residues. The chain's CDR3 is CASSKPERGTNTGELFF.

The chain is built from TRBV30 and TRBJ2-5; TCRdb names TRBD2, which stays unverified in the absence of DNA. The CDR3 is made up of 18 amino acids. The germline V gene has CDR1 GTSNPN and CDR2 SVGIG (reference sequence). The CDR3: CAWTVGSTSGGARETQYF.

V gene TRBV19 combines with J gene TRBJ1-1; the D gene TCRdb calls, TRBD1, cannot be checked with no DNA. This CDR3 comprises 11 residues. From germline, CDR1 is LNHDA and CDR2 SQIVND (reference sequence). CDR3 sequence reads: CATQGASEAFF.

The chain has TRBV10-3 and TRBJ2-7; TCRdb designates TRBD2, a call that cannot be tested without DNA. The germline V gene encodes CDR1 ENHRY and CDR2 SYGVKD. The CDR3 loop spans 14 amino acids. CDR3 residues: CAISEGLAGEEQYF.

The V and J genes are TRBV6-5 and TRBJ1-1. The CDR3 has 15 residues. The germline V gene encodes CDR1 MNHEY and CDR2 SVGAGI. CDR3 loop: CASSYSKKGNTEAFF.

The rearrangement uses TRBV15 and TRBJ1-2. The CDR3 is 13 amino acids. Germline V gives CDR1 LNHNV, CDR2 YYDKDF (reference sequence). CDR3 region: CATSRELGYGYTF.

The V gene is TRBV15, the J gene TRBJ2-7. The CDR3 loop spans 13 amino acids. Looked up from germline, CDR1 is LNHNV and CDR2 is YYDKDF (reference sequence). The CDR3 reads CATSQGGAYEQYF.

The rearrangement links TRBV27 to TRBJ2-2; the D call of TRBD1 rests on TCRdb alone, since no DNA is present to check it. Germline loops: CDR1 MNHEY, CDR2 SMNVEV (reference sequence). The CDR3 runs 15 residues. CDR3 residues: CASNTGQANTGELFF.

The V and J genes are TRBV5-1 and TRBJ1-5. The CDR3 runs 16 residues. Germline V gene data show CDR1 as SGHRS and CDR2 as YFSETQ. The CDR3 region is CASSAEGQSPNQPQHF.

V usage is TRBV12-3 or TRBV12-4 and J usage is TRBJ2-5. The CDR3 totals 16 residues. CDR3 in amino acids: CASSHGVYGSEETQYF.

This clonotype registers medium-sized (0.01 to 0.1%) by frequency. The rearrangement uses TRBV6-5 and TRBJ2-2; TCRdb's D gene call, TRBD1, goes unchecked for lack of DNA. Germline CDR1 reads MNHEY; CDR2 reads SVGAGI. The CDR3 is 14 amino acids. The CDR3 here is CASSPGQGTGELFF.

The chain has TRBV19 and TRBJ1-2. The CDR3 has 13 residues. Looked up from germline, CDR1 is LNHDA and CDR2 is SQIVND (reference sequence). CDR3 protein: CASSNRNGLGYTF. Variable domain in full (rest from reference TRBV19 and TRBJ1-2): DGGITQSPKYLFRKEGQNVTLSCEQNLNHDAMYWYRQDPGQGLRLIYYSQIVNDFQKGDIAEGYSVSREKKESFPLTVTSAQKNPTAFYLCASSNRNGLGYTFGSGTRLTVV.

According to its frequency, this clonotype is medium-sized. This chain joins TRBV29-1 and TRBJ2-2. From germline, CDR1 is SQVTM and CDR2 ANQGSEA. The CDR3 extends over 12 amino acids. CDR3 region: CSATANTGELFF.

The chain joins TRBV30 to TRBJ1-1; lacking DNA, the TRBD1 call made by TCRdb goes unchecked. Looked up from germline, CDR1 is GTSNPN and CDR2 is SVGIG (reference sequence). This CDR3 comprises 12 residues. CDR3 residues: CAWQSGQGKAFF.

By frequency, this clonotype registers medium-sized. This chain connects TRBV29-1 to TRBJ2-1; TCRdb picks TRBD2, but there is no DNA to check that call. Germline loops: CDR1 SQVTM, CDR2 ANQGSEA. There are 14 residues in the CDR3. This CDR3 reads CSARLVTGNNEQFF.

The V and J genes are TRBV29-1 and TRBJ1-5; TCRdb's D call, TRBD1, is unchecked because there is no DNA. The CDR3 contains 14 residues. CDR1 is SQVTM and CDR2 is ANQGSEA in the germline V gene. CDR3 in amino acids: CSVSSGAGNQPQHF.

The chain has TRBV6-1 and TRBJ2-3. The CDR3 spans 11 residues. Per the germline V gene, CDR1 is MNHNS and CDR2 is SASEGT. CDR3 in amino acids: CASSEPDTQYF.

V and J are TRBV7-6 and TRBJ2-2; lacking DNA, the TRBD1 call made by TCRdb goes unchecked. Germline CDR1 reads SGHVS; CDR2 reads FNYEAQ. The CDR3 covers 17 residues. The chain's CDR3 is CASSLSQGRAKTGELFF.

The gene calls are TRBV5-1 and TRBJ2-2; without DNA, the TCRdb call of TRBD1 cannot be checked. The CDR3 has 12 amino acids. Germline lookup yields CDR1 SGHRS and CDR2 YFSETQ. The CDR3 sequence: CASSPGTGGLFF.

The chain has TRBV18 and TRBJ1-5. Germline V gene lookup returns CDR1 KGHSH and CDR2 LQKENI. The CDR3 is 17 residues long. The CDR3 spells CASSPRGAIGSNQPQHF.

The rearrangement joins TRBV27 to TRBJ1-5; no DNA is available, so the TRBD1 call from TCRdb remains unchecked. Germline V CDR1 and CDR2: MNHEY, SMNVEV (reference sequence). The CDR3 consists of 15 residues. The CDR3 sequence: CASSIGGVGHQPQHF.

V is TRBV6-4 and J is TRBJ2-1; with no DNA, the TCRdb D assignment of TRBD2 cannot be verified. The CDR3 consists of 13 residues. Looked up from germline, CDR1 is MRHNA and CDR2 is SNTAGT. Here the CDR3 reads CASSARLAGEQFF.